The clone carrying this TCR beta chain was counted only a few times. Unique molecular identifier tags were affixed to discrete cDNA molecules. TCRdb analysed the 5' RACE reads with MiXCR anew, one entry per CDR3 protein. The sample holds 70,000 or so distinct CDR3 sequences, around 9.1% seen once. This record belongs to a study of early T cells in non-severe SARS-CoV-2 infection. Trimming left V 3 bases short and J 5 bases short, with 14 bases between. This CDR3 has 15 residues. Germline V CDR1 and CDR2: DFQATT, SNEGSKA (reference sequence). The chain combines TRBV20-1 with TRBJ1-6, with a tentative D call TRBD1 (5 bases). Sequenced material: whole blood, taken at baseline. The clonotype comes from an adult who was a healthcare worker with PCR-confirmed SARS-CoV-2 infection or an uninfected control (not recorded which). This chain's CDR3 is CSARISGGDNSPLHF. CDR3 in DNA: TGCAGTGCTAGGATCTCAGGAGGGGATAATTCACCCCTCCACTTT.